The 14 T cell receptor beta chains listed next were all sequenced from one sample in a study of cytomegalovirus exposure and HLA in healthy donors. The PCR made use of 60 Vbeta and 13 Jbeta primers. Only in-frame clones appear in the TCRdb table, and some are missing; sequencing was by immunoSEQ multiplex PCR. Of more than 100,000 clones listed, about 73% are singletons. Sequencing used PBMCs. All receptors derive from a woman in her forties in good health and CMV-seropositive.

J is TRBJ1-1 and V is TRBV7-2, with 10 bases identical to TRBD1. Germline trimming cut 0 bases from V and 11 bases from J; bases unmatched to any gene: 3. CDR1 is SGHTA, CDR2 FQGNSA, per germline. The CDR3 extends over 13 amino acids. The CDR3 coding sequence is TGTGCCAGCAGCTTAGCGGGACAGGGGTCCGCTTTCTTT. This codes for CASSLAGQGSAFF.

The chain uses TRBV7-6 and TRBJ1-2; D gene uncertain. The V gene's germline CDR1 is SGHVS and CDR2 FNYEAQ. The CDR3 runs to 12 residues. V gave up 8 bases and J gave up 0 bases, with 7 bases separating them. The CDR3 protein is CASGGSNYGYTF. CDR3 bases: TGTGCCAGCGGCGGGTCTAACTATGGCTACACCTTC. The full variable domain, in which reference TRBV7-6 and TRBJ1-2 provide the parts outside the CDR3, is GAGVSQSPRYKVTKRGQDVALRCDPISGHVSLYWYRQALGQGPEFLTYFNYEAQQDKSGLPNDRFSAERPEGSISTLTIQRTEQRDSAMYRCASGGSNYGYTFGSGTRLTVV.

The chain has TRBV7-9 and TRBJ1-2; D is possibly TRBD1 (6 bases). There are 13 residues in the CDR3. V lost 5 bases to trimming and J lost 6 bases, with 13 bases between them. CDR1 is SEHNR and CDR2 is FQNEAQ in the germline V gene (reference sequence). The CDR3 protein is CASSLGQGNGYTF. CDR3 sequence (DNA): TGTGCCAGCAGCCTGGGGCAGGGGAATGGCTACACCTTC.

V and J are TRBV7-2 and TRBJ1-4, with 8 nucleotides matching TRBD1. V trimming: 3 bases; J trimming: 1 base; junction bases outside the gene matches: 1. The CDR3 length is 15 residues. CDR1 SGHTA and CDR2 FQGNSA come from the germline V gene. The CDR3 protein is CASSFDRGTNEKLFF. DNA for the CDR3: TGTGCCAGCAGCTTCGACAGGGGAACTAATGAAAAACTGTTTTTT.

This clone has only a few counts. This chain connects TRBV4-1 to TRBJ2-7, with TRBD2 identical over 7 bases. Trimming removed 5 bases from V and 3 bases from J; junction bases left unmatched: 1. The CDR3 loop spans 12 amino acids. The V gene's germline CDR1 is MGHRA and CDR2 YSYEKL. The CDR3 coding sequence is TGCGCCAGCAGCGGGGGGGGCTACGAGCAGTACTTC. Encoded protein: CASSGGGYEQYF.

CDR3 bases: TGTGCCAGCAGCCTTTTACTACTCACAGGGAACACTGAAGCTTTCTTT. Residues: CASSLLLLTGNTEAFF. The chain employs TRBV5-6 and TRBJ1-1, with a possible D match to TRBD1 (5 bases). The CDR3 spans 16 residues. Trimming stripped 4 bases from V and 1 base from J, with 17 bases between. Germline values: CDR1 SGHDT, CDR2 YYEEEE.

The rearrangement joins TRBV18 to TRBJ2-7; 7 bases fit TRBD1. Germline V gene sequence: CDR1 KGHSH, CDR2 LQKENI. This CDR3 region has 13 residues. After removal of 4 bases from V and 4 bases from J, the junction contained 4 bases not matched to a gene. The CDR3 loop reads CASSRDSQYEQYF. In DNA form, the CDR3 reads TGTGCCAGCTCACGGGACAGCCAGTACGAGCAGTACTTC.

This rearrangement joins TRBV18 to TRBJ1-1; a weak D match, TRBD1 (5 bases). CDR3 length equals 13 residues. CDR1 and CDR2 from the germline V gene are KGHSH and LQKENI. Deletions cut 3 bases from V and 8 bases from J, with 13 bases between. The CDR3 coding sequence is TGTGCCAGCTCACCCCCCGTGGGGCCCGAAGCTTTCTTT. Amino acids: CASSPPVGPEAFF.

The J gene is TRBJ1-1, the V gene TRBV5-1; no firm D call. V gave up 3 bases and J gave up 4 bases, with 10 bases separating them. Looked up from germline, CDR1 is SGHRS and CDR2 is YFSETQ. CDR3 size: 13 residues. CDR3 DNA sequence: TGCGCCAGCAGCTACGGCGGAGGCACTGAAGCTTTCTTT. It specifies CASSYGGGTEAFF.

This clone was recorded only once. The chain has TRBV5-1 and TRBJ2-5, with 8 bases matching TRBD1. The germline V gene encodes CDR1 SGHRS and CDR2 YFSETQ. The CDR3 consists of 16 residues. With 4 bases clipped from V and 0 bases from J, the junction kept 8 bases outside the gene matches. The CDR3 region is CASSQGTGDYQETQYF. The CDR3 region has the DNA TGCGCCAGCAGCCAGGGGACAGGCGACTACCAAGAGACCCAGTACTTC.

The gene calls are TRBV6-1 and TRBJ2-7, with 7 bases that match TRBD2. The J segment lost 2 bases and the V segment lost 3 bases, leaving 16 bases of the junction unmatched. Germline CDR1 reads MNHNS; CDR2 reads SASEGT. This CDR3 spans 18 amino acids. The CDR3: CASSDVSLMAGDTYEQYF. As DNA, the CDR3 is TGTGCCAGCAGTGACGTGTCCCTGATGGCGGGGGATACCTACGAGCAGTACTTC.

This clone has only one observation. The CDR3 DNA sequence: TGCGCCAGCAGCCACCTGGGGCAGGGCCCGAACACCGGGGAGCTGTTTTTT. It translates to CASSHLGQGPNTGELFF. The chain recombines TRBV5-1 with TRBJ2-2; tentatively, D is TRBD1 (5 bases). The CDR3 is made up of 17 amino acids. Trimming stripped 4 bases from V and 0 bases from J, with 16 bases between. Germline loops: CDR1 SGHRS, CDR2 YFSETQ.

The chain carries TRBV7-2 and TRBJ2-2; D remains unclear. Per germline, CDR1 SGHTA and CDR2 FQGNSA. V lost 4 bases, J lost 5 bases, and 11 bases lay in between. The CDR3 extends over 14 amino acids. This chain's CDR3 is CASSSISRTGELFF. The CDR3 bases are TGTGCCAGCAGCTCAATTTCCAGGACCGGGGAGCTGTTTTTT.

The chain couples TRBV7-2 to TRBJ1-2; TRBD1 matches 7 bases. Germline CDR1 is SGHTA and CDR2 is FQGNSA. With V trimmed by 5 bases and J by 7 bases, 13 bases remained unmatched. The CDR3 runs to 15 residues. The CDR3 DNA sequence: TGTGCCAGCAGCCCGAGGACAGGAATTCTCGGTGGCTACACCTTC. This sequence encodes CASSPRTGILGGYTF.